The entry below describes one T cell receptor (beta chain). The entry originates in a study of blood T cell repertoires in COVID-19. Study as a whole: Sites across the United States, Italy and Spain contributed samples from acute and convalescent COVID-19. PBMCs, B-cell-depleted T cells, or T cells were the source of the cDNA or gDNA that made up the material.

Methods used by the authors: Nucleated cell counts were estimated from reference gene primer amplification. Assay used: immunoSEQ multiplex PCR; TCRdb lists only in-frame clones, some missing. V, J and clone size were drawn from that table, and D and trimming were deduced from the DNA. The top ten clones hold roughly 6.9% of a sample with 150,000 to 200,000 clones, approximately 80% of them seen once. The V and J ends lost 4 bases and 0 bases, in that order; junction bases with no gene match: 4. This CDR3 has 15 amino acids. The germline V gene has CDR1 LGHNA and CDR2 YSLEER. The sequenced sample consisted of peripheral blood. This TCR was recovered from a human donor with acute or convalescent COVID-19. The donor label of this sample is uncertain. The V gene is TRBV4-3, the J gene TRBJ2-7, with 9 bases that match TRBD1. CDR3: CASSLGTGPSYEQYF. The CDR3 nucleotides read TGCGCCAGCAGCCTCGGGACAGGGCCCTCCTACGAGCAGTACTTC.